A single sample is the source of the 30 T cell receptor beta chains below, sequenced in a study of T-cell memory formation after mild COVID-19. A single record per CDR3 protein comes from TCRdb applying MiXCR to the 5' RACE reads. The sample comprises 580,000 or so distinct CDR3 sequences, 17% of which are singletons, and around 8.1% rests with the top ten. What was sequenced was PBMCs or a T cell subset sorted from them (not recorded which). These receptor sequences come from an adult woman who had mild COVID-19 (a few samples of this study predate the infection). Cell type and time point are not known.

The chain has TRBV5-1 and TRBJ1-6; D unclear. The CDR3 covers 15 residues. Germline V lookup: CDR1 SGHRS, CDR2 YFSETQ. Deletions cut 0 bases from V and 6 bases from J, with 10 bases between. CDR3 coding DNA: TGCGCCAGCAGCTTGGTAGGTCAGATTAATTCACCCCTCCACTTT. Its translation is CASSLVGQINSPLHF.

CDR3 protein: CSVSVTGNEAEAFF. The CDR3 region has the DNA TGCAGCGTTTCCGTTACCGGGAATGAGGCTGAAGCTTTCTTT. The V call is TRBV29-1, the J call TRBJ1-1; no reliable D call. Germline lookup yields CDR1 SQVTM and CDR2 ANQGSEA. This CDR3 has 14 residues. Trimming pared 5 bases from V and 6 bases from J, leaving 19 bases between.

This clonotype has a handful of counts. The chain combines TRBV27 with TRBJ1-2, with no clear D. V shed 6 bases and J shed 5 bases, with 13 bases lying between them. Looked up from germline, CDR1 is MNHEY and CDR2 is SMNVEV (reference sequence). The CDR3 runs to 13 residues. CDR3 protein: CASSRGRRYGYTF. The DNA of the CDR3 is TGTGCCAGCAGCCGAGGACGGAGATATGGCTACACCTTC.

The chain has TRBV4-3 and TRBJ1-1, with a possible D match to TRBD1 (6 bases). This CDR3 contains 18 residues. The germline CDR1 and CDR2 sequences are LGHNA and YSLEER. Trimming took 3 bases from V and 1 from J, leaving 21 bases between them. The CDR3 coding sequence is TGCGCCAGCAGCCATGAACTACCGGGACAAGCTAAGAACACTGAAGCTTTCTTT. Protein product: CASSHELPGQAKNTEAFF.

This rearrangement joins TRBV5-6 to TRBJ1-1; 8 bases map to TRBD1. The CDR3 contains 14 residues. CDR1 is SGHDT, CDR2 YYEEEE, per germline. V gave up 4 bases and J gave up 4 bases; unmatched junction bases: 6. CDR3 sequence: CASSLRGLVTEAFF. The DNA for the CDR3 is TGTGCCAGCAGCCTCAGGGGGCTAGTCACTGAAGCTTTCTTT.

The CDR3 DNA reads as TGTGCCAGCAGGGGGGGGACCTACAATGAGCAGTTCTTC. It yields the protein CASRGGTYNEQFF. The chain employs TRBV2 and TRBJ2-1, with 7 bases that match TRBD2. After removal of 6 bases from V and 2 bases from J, the junction contained 1 base not matched to a gene. CDR1 and CDR2 from the germline V gene are SNHLY and FYNNEI. This CDR3 region has 13 residues. The entire variable domain, with the rest obtained from reference TRBV2 and TRBJ2-1, is as follows: EPEVTQTPSHQVTQMGQEVILRCVPISNHLYFYWYRQILGQKVEFLVSFYNNEISEKSEIFDDQFSVERPDGSNFTLKIRSTKLEDSAMYFCASRGGTYNEQFFGPGTRLTVL.

This sequence joins TRBV30 and TRBJ2-1, with a tentative D call TRBD2 (5 bases). V lost 5 bases and J lost 2, with 19 bases in between. The CDR3 sequence is 16 residues long. Looked up from germline, CDR1 is GTSNPN and CDR2 is SVGIG (reference sequence). The CDR3: CAWAGGGAATYNEQFF. DNA of the CDR3: TGTGCCTGGGCTGGAGGCGGAGCGGCGACCTACAATGAGCAGTTCTTC.

The gene calls are TRBV5-4 and TRBJ2-1, with 10 bases identical to TRBD2. V was clipped by 1 base and J by 6 bases; unmatched bases: 4. This CDR3 is 15 amino acids long. Germline V gives CDR1 SGHNT, CDR2 YYREEE (reference sequence). CDR3 DNA: TGTGCCAGCAGCTTGATGAGCGGGAGGGCCAATGAGCAGTTCTTC. Encoded protein: CASSLMSGRANEQFF. Looking up the rest from reference TRBV5-4 and TRBJ2-1 gives the full variable domain: ETGVTQSPTHLIKTRGQQVTLRCSSQSGHNTVSWYQQALGQGPQFIFQYYREEENGRGNFPPRFSGLQFPNYSSELNVNALELDDSALYLCASSLMSGRANEQFFGPGTRLTVL.

Only a few counts were recorded for this clonotype. The V call is TRBV7-7, the J call TRBJ2-2; perhaps TRBD1 as D (5 bases). V was cut by 8 bases and J by 7 bases, with 11 bases left in between. Germline CDR1 SSHAT, CDR2 FNYEAQ (reference sequence). This CDR3 spans 12 amino acids. The CDR3 nucleotides read TGTGCCAGCTGTAACAGGCACGGGGAGCTGTTTTTT. It yields the protein CASCNRHGELFF.

This clonotype was detected only a few times. V and J are TRBV9 and TRBJ1-4; 7 positions match TRBD1. Germline V gene data show CDR1 as SGDLS and CDR2 as YYNGEE. V gave up 4 bases and J gave up 6 bases; unmatched junction bases: 6. The CDR3 totals 14 residues. The CDR3 protein is CASSSGQVDEKLFF. The CDR3 DNA sequence: TGTGCCAGCAGCTCAGGACAGGTGGATGAAAAACTGTTTTTT.

This clonotype has just a few counts. The chain employs TRBV3-1 and TRBJ2-3; 7 bases agree with TRBD1. Germline assignment: CDR1 LGHDT and CDR2 YNNKEL (reference sequence). The V segment lost 2 bases and the J segment 2 bases; nucleotides outside the gene matches: 16. The CDR3 sequence is 19 residues long. In DNA form, the CDR3 reads TGTGCCAGCAGCCAAAGAGTAACAGGGGTTCCCGGCAACACAGATACGCAGTATTTT. Protein: CASSQRVTGVPGNTDTQYF.

This clonotype has a count of ten or more. This chain connects TRBV7-9 to TRBJ2-7, with D possibly being TRBD2 (5 bases). The CDR3 is 13 amino acids. V shed 5 bases and J shed 2 bases, with 10 bases lying between them. Germline values: CDR1 SEHNR, CDR2 FQNEAQ (reference sequence). CDR3 nucleotide sequence: TGTGCCAGCAGCCATCCCGGGACCTACGAGCAGTACTTC. It codes for CASSHPGTYEQYF.

The genes are TRBV5-1 and TRBJ2-1; unclear D gene. The CDR3 is made up of 16 amino acids. Between the trimmed V and J ends, which lost 0 bases and 0 bases, there was a span of 10 bases. The germline CDR1 and CDR2 sequences are SGHRS and YFSETQ. This CDR3 reads CASSLVGSSSYNEQFF. In DNA form, the CDR3 reads TGCGCCAGCAGCTTGGTGGGCAGCAGCTCCTACAATGAGCAGTTCTTC.

This clonotype occurred a few times. The V gene is TRBV7-9, the J gene TRBJ1-1; no clear D gene. Germline CDR1 SEHNR, CDR2 FQNEAQ (reference sequence). V dropped 6 bases and J dropped 4 bases, with 9 bases sitting between them. The CDR3 is 12 amino acids. For the CDR3, the DNA is TGTGCCAGCAGACTTGAGGTCACTGAAGCTTTCTTT. Its translation is CASRLEVTEAFF.

The table lists this clonotype with a few counts. The chain recombines TRBV12-3 or TRBV12-4 with TRBJ1-1; D possibly corresponds to TRBD1 (6 bases). The V and J ends lost 6 bases and 1 base respectively, with 21 bases between them. CDR3 size: 17 residues. The CDR3 region has the DNA TGTGCCAGCAGCCGACCGGGACAACTCCCGAAGAACACTGAAGCTTTCTTT. It encodes CASSRPGQLPKNTEAFF.

The V gene is TRBV6-5, the J gene TRBJ2-3; possibly TRBD1 or TRBD2 for D (5 bases each). V lost 0 bases and J 3 bases, leaving 10 bases between the germline ends. There are 15 residues in the CDR3. From germline, CDR1 is MNHEY and CDR2 SVGAGI. CDR3 region: CASSYSGAGTDTQYF. The CDR3 DNA is TGTGCCAGCAGTTACTCCGGGGCCGGGACAGATACGCAGTATTTT.

The V call is TRBV7-2, the J call TRBJ1-4; D is undetermined. Trimming stripped 2 bases from V and 0 bases from J, with 7 bases between. The CDR3 is 15 residues long. CDR1 is SGHTA, CDR2 FQGNSA, per germline. The CDR3 DNA sequence: TGTGCCAGCAGCTTACTCGGGACAACTAATGAAAAACTGTTTTTT. It codes for CASSLLGTTNEKLFF.

The chain has TRBV18 and TRBJ1-2; 7 bases agree with TRBD1. The CDR3 extends over 14 amino acids. Germline V gene lookup returns CDR1 KGHSH and CDR2 LQKENI. V was clipped by 3 bases and J by 3 bases; unmatched bases: 4. The CDR3 nucleotides read TGTGCCAGCTCACCGACAGGGACCCACTATGGCTACACCTTC. Amino acids: CASSPTGTHYGYTF.

The CDR3 bases are TGTGCCAGCAGCTTGGACGGACTAGCGGGATCCGGGGAGCTGTTTTTT. Translated, it gives CASSLDGLAGSGELFF. This chain joins TRBV7-2 and TRBJ2-2; 12 bases match TRBD2. V shed 3 bases, J shed 6 bases, and the junction held 5 bases outside the gene matches. The CDR3 is 16 residues long. The germline CDR1 and CDR2 sequences are SGHTA and FQGNSA.

This rearrangement joins TRBV11-3 to TRBJ1-1, with D perhaps TRBD1 (5 bases). V was trimmed by 1 base and J by 10 bases, leaving 10 bases between them. This CDR3 has 12 residues. Germline-derived CDR1 and CDR2 are SGHNT and YENEEA. The DNA for the CDR3 is TGTGCCAGCAGCTTAGTTGGCCAGGGAGCTTTCTTT. It translates to CASSLVGQGAFF.

This clonotype was observed a few times. This chain joins TRBV4-1 and TRBJ2-7, with D uncertain. The CDR3 is 15 residues long. Germline V CDR1 and CDR2: MGHRA, YSYEKL. The germline V and J ends were trimmed by 0 bases and 2 bases, with 11 bases remaining between them. The CDR3 reads CASSQDAGLTYEQYF. CDR3 sequence (DNA): TGCGCCAGCAGCCAAGATGCCGGCCTAACCTACGAGCAGTACTTC.

This clonotype was observed a handful of times. V is TRBV7-9 and J is TRBJ1-1, with D hard to call. This CDR3 has 14 amino acids. Germline V CDR1 and CDR2: SEHNR, FQNEAQ (reference sequence). V was pared by 5 bases and J by 11 bases, with 21 bases between. CDR3 DNA: TGTGCCAGCAGCCCGCCGGGTGGGCCCATGAATGCTTTCTTT. Translation gives CASSPPGGPMNAFF.

The chain carries TRBV15 and TRBJ1-1, with D perhaps matching TRBD1 (6 bases). This CDR3 comprises 14 residues. The germline CDR1 and CDR2 sequences are LNHNV and YYDKDF (reference sequence). V was clipped by 1 base and J by 5 bases, with 11 bases between them. The DNA for the CDR3 is TGTGCCACCAGCAGAGTTCAGGGGCGAACTGAAGCTTTCTTT. Its translation is CATSRVQGRTEAFF.

The table lists this clonotype with a few counts. J is TRBJ2-1 and V is TRBV6-2 or TRBV6-3; TRBD2 matches 10 bases. Looked up from germline, CDR1 is MNHEY and CDR2 is SVGEGT. The CDR3 is 16 residues long. J gave up 2 bases and V 5 bases, and 6 bases lay outside the gene matches. The DNA of the CDR3 is TGTGCCAGCAGTGGTGGACTAGCGGAGACCTACAATGAGCAGTTCTTC. As protein: CASSGGLAETYNEQFF.

This clonotype was seen only a few times. This chain connects TRBV29-1 to TRBJ2-1; TRBD2 aligns across 12 bases. Germline CDR1 is SQVTM and CDR2 is ANQGSEA. J gave up 9 bases and V 2 bases, and 8 bases lay outside the gene matches. CDR3 length: 15 residues. The CDR3 DNA follows: TGCAGCGTTGAAAGTCTCCTAGCGGGAGGGGGTGAGCAGTTCTTC. Protein sequence: CSVESLLAGGGEQFF.

V and J are TRBV5-6 and TRBJ1-2, with TRBD1 identical over 12 bases. V dropped 4 bases and J dropped 4; count of bases not matched to a gene: 11. The CDR3 spans 17 residues. The germline CDR1 and CDR2 sequences are SGHDT and YYEEEE. This chain's CDR3 is CASSHRDRGRPVYGYTF. The CDR3 nucleotides read TGTGCCAGCAGCCACCGGGACAGGGGGCGTCCGGTCTATGGCTACACCTTC.

This sequence joins TRBV18 and TRBJ2-7; no definite D call. V lost 2 bases and J 5 bases, leaving 7 bases between the germline ends. Germline V CDR1 and CDR2: KGHSH, LQKENI. CDR3 length equals 12 residues. As DNA, the CDR3 is TGTGCCAGCTCACCAACCGAACACGAGCAGTACTTC. Amino acids: CASSPTEHEQYF.

J is TRBJ2-2 and V is TRBV7-6; no reliable D call. Germline V gene sequence: CDR1 SGHVS, CDR2 FNYEAQ. This CDR3 is 16 amino acids long. The V end lost 2 bases, the J end lost 4 bases, and 14 bases lay between the germline ends. As DNA, the CDR3 is TGTGCCAGCAGCTTAAGGGCCCTGACGACCACCGGGGAGCTGTTTTTT. Translating it yields CASSLRALTTTGELFF. Using reference TRBV7-6 and TRBJ2-2 for the parts outside the CDR3, the full variable domain is GAGVSQSPRYKVTKRGQDVALRCDPISGHVSLYWYRQALGQGPEFLTYFNYEAQQDKSGLPNDRFSAERPEGSISTLTIQRTEQRDSAMYRCASSLRALTTTGELFFGEGSRLTVL.

The chain recombines TRBV7-6 with TRBJ2-3; 10 positions agree with TRBD2. There are 15 residues in the CDR3. Per the germline V gene, CDR1 is SGHVS and CDR2 is FNYEAQ. V was clipped by 3 bases and J by 4 bases; unmatched bases: 4. The DNA for the CDR3 is TGTGCCAGCAGCTTCCTAGCGGGGGTAGCAGATACGCAGTATTTT. Protein product: CASSFLAGVADTQYF.

The J gene is TRBJ1-1, the V gene TRBV7-2, with D uncertain. This CDR3 contains 13 residues. CDR1 SGHTA and CDR2 FQGNSA come from the germline V gene. V was trimmed by 7 bases and J by 2 bases, leaving 11 bases between them. Here the CDR3 reads CASNIWGNTEAFF. The DNA of the CDR3 is TGTGCCAGCAACATCTGGGGTAACACTGAAGCTTTCTTT.